The clone carrying this TCR beta chain showed up just a few times. Its target is unknown. The entry originates in a study of identical twins. Whole-study results and caveats: Reduced insertions were recorded for abundant cord blood beta clonotypes, with no such pattern in memory repertoires. Models underpredicted monozygotic twin sharing of out-of-frame TCR alpha.

With 1 base removed from V and 10 bases from J, the gap between germline ends came to 15 bases. Per germline, CDR1 KGHDR and CDR2 SFDVKD. The CDR3 spans 15 residues. Each cDNA held unique molecular identifiers, and template switching gave it a universal primer site. MiXCR, run by TCRdb on the 5' RACE reads, gives a single entry per CDR3 protein. The repertoire includes around 1.7 million distinct CDR3 sequences, 25% to 35% of them detected once, and around 0.3% sits in the top ten. This TCR was sampled from a newborn girl in good health. The sequencing input was cord blood. This sequence joins TRBV24-1 and TRBJ1-4; perhaps TRBD1 as D (5 bases). Here the CDR3 reads CATSDFWTSLGKLFF. As DNA, the CDR3 is TGTGCCACCAGTGATTTTTGGACATCCCTTGGAAAACTGTTTTTT.